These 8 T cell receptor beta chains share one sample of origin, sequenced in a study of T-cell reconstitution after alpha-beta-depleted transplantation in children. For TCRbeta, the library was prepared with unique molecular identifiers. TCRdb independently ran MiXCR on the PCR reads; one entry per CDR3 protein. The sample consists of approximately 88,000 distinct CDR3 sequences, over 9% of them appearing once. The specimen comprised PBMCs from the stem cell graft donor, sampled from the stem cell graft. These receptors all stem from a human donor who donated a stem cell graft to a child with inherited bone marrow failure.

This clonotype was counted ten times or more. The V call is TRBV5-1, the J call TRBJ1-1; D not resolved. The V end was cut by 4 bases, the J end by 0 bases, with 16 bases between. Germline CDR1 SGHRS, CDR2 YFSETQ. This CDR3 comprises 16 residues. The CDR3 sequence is CASSPGRHLMNTEAFF. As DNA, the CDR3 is TGCGCCAGCAGCCCCGGCAGACACCTTATGAACACTGAAGCTTTCTTT.

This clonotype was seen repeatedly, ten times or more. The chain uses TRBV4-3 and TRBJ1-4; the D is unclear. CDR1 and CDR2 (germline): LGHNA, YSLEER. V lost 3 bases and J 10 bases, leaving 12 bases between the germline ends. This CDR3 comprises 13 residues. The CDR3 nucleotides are TGCGCCAGCAGCCAGGAACAGACGGGAAAACTGTTTTTT. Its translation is CASSQEQTGKLFF.

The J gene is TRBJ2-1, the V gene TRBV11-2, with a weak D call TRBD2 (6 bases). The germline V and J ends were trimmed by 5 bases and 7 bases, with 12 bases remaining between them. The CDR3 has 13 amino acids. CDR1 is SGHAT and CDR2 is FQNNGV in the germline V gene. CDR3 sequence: CASSPGLLNEQFF. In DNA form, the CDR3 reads TGTGCCAGCAGCCCGGGACTTCTAAATGAGCAGTTCTTC.

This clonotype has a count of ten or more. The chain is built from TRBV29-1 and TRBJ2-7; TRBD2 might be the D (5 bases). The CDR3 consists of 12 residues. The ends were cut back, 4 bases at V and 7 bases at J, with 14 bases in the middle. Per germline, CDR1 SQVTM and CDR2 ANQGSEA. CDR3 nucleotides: TGCAGCGTTGGGGGAGAAGGGCGGGAGCAGTACTTC. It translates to CSVGGEGREQYF.

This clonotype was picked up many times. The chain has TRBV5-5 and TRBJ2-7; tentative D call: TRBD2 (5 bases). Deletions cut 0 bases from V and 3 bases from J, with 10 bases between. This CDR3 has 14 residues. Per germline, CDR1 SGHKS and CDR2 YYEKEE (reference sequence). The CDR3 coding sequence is TGTGCCAGCAGCTTGGGCGGGTCCGGCTACGAGCAGTACTTC. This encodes CASSLGGSGYEQYF.

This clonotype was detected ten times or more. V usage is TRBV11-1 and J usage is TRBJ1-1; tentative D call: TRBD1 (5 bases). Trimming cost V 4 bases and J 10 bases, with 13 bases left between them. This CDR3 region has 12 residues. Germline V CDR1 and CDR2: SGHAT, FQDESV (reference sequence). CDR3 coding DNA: TGTGCCAGCAGCTCGGGCGCGGGGCCAGCTTTCTTT. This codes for CASSSGAGPAFF. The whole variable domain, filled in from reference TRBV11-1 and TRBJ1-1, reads EAEVAQSPRYKITEKSQAVAFWCDPISGHATLYWYRQILGQGPELLVQFQDESVVDDSQLPKDRFSAERLKGVDSTLKIQPAELGDSAMYLCASSSGAGPAFFGQGTRLTVV.

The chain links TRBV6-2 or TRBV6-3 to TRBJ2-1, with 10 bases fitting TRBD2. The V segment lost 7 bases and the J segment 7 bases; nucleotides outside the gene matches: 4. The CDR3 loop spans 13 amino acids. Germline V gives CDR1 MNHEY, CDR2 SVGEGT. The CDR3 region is CASTPSGGNEQFF. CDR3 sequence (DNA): TGTGCCAGCACGCCTAGCGGGGGAAATGAGCAGTTCTTC.

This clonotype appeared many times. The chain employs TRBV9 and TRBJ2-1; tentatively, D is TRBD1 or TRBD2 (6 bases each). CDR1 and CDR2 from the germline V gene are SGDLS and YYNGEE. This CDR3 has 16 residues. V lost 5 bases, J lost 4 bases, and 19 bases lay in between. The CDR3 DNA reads TGTGCCAGCAGTGCCATTGGAGGGGGGAGTTACAATGAGCAGTTCTTC. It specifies CASSAIGGGSYNEQFF.